A selection of T cell receptor beta chains follows, all from one sample in a study of cytomegalovirus exposure and HLA in healthy donors. Profiling relied on immunoSEQ multiplex PCR, and the TCRdb table lists in-frame clones only, not all of them. The sample records some 120,000 clones, approximately 8% being singletons. The sequenced sample was PBMCs. The origin of the receptors is a woman aged 40 to 50 in good health and CMV-seropositive. CDR3s include the opening cysteine and the closing phenylalanine or tryptophan.

cdr3_aa: CASRSRQGANTGELFF
v_call: TRBV28
j_call: TRBJ2-2

cdr3_aa: CASSIGGSGSTDTQYF
v_call: TRBV19
j_call: TRBJ2-3

cdr3_aa: CAWSDRGRITEAFF
v_call: TRBV30
j_call: TRBJ1-1

cdr3_aa: CASSGTGLLSANVLTF
v_call: TRBV5-1
j_call: TRBJ2-6

cdr3_aa: CASSPTPLEAQFF
v_call: TRBV27
j_call: TRBJ2-1

cdr3_aa: CASSPRGGSNYGYTF
v_call: TRBV9
j_call: TRBJ1-2

cdr3_aa: CATPQGALSLGQPQHF
v_call: TRBV19
j_call: TRBJ1-5

cdr3_aa: CASSLDRGGTYEQYF
v_call: TRBV5-1
j_call: TRBJ2-7

cdr3_aa: CASSWTSNNEQFF
v_call: TRBV7-2
j_call: TRBJ2-1

cdr3_aa: CASSPGAGGSYNEQFF
v_call: TRBV4-1
j_call: TRBJ2-1

cdr3_aa: CASSVSNRGRGKLFF
v_call: TRBV9
j_call: TRBJ1-4

cdr3_aa: CAWSRGEGQPQHF
v_call: TRBV30
j_call: TRBJ1-5

cdr3_aa: CASSVSQGSTDTQYF
v_call: TRBV18
j_call: TRBJ2-3

cdr3_aa: CASSHREPGRQPQHF
v_call: TRBV19
j_call: TRBJ1-5

cdr3_aa: CASSKKRGGDFSYEQYF
v_call: TRBV7-2
j_call: TRBJ2-7

cdr3_aa: CASSGGGSNDVQFF
v_call: TRBV6-4
j_call: TRBJ2-1

cdr3_aa: CAWTAGGLGYEQFF
v_call: TRBV30
j_call: TRBJ2-1

cdr3_aa: CSVEGTGGKSYEQYF
v_call: TRBV29-1
j_call: TRBJ2-7

cdr3_aa: CSVPNGGAAYGYTF
v_call: TRBV29-1
j_call: TRBJ1-2

cdr3_aa: CASSISDRGSYEQYF
v_call: TRBV19
j_call: TRBJ2-7

cdr3_aa: CSAGTGVGYTF
v_call: TRBV20-1
j_call: TRBJ1-2

cdr3_aa: CASGLGTGELFF
v_call: TRBV2
j_call: TRBJ2-2

cdr3_aa: CASSIGQGAGYTF
v_call: TRBV2
j_call: TRBJ1-2

cdr3_aa: CASSPSAGGWNEQFF
v_call: TRBV6-5
j_call: TRBJ2-1

cdr3_aa: CASSWSRGRYNEQFF
v_call: TRBV11-3
j_call: TRBJ2-1

cdr3_aa: CASSHYAGQGGQTQYF
v_call: TRBV14
j_call: TRBJ2-5

cdr3_aa: CSVLLTGIETQYF
v_call: TRBV29-1
j_call: TRBJ2-5

cdr3_aa: CATSRVWPLNTEAFF
v_call: TRBV15
j_call: TRBJ1-1

cdr3_aa: CASSLRQTYEQYF
v_call: TRBV7-2
j_call: TRBJ2-7

cdr3_aa: CASSWGQGGYEQYF
v_call: TRBV5-4
j_call: TRBJ2-7

cdr3_aa: CASSPLSPGTASYEQYF
v_call: TRBV11-2
j_call: TRBJ2-7

cdr3_aa: CAITQRGGHAGELFF
v_call: TRBV10-3
j_call: TRBJ2-2

cdr3_aa: CASRGDFTGELFF
v_call: TRBV11-3
j_call: TRBJ2-2

cdr3_aa: CASSRDPQSPLHF
v_call: TRBV7-6
j_call: TRBJ1-6

cdr3_aa: CASKEGGHLTNEKLFF
v_call: TRBV27
j_call: TRBJ1-4

cdr3_aa: CASSSGQRYEQYF
v_call: TRBV6-5
j_call: TRBJ2-7

cdr3_aa: CASSLGASGAYEQYF
v_call: TRBV5-1
j_call: TRBJ2-7

cdr3_aa: CASRRTGFGYTF
v_call: TRBV6-5
j_call: TRBJ1-2

cdr3_aa: CATLAYSYNEQFF
v_call: TRBV28
j_call: TRBJ2-1

cdr3_aa: CASSGSLGGRANYGYTF
v_call: TRBV9
j_call: TRBJ1-2

cdr3_aa: CASSSTATSYEQYF
v_call: TRBV5-1
j_call: TRBJ2-7

cdr3_aa: CSVMGQNTGELFF
v_call: TRBV29-1
j_call: TRBJ2-2

cdr3_aa: CATSRERGNEKLFF
v_call: TRBV15
j_call: TRBJ1-4

cdr3_aa: CASSSGTASGNTIYF
v_call: TRBV11-3
j_call: TRBJ1-3

cdr3_aa: CASTTGEVDEQYF
v_call: TRBV28
j_call: TRBJ2-7